The clone carrying this T cell receptor beta chain appeared a few times. Libraries of TCR beta came from iRepertoire HTBI primers plus Arm-PCR of CDR3 regions. TCRdb fed the multiplex PCR reads into MiXCR, producing one record per CDR3 protein. The sample contains roughly 500,000 distinct CDR3 sequences, 14% of which appear only once. These data originate in a study of regulatory T cells in long-lasting Graves disease. This sample's time point: newly diagnosed GD, antithyroid drugs for less than 3 months. PBMCs provided the RNA from which the TCR library was made. EDTA tubes received approximately 10 milliliters of drawn peripheral blood. This CDR3 has 14 residues. In germline, CDR1 is SGDLS, CDR2 YYNGEE. With 4 bases clipped from V and 8 bases from J, the junction kept 9 bases outside the gene matches. These same data were also listed under a study on T cells in Graves' hyperthyroidism and ophthalmopathy. As that study records: Any patient presenting with uncontrolled infection, other autoimmune disease, pregnancy or lactation was left out. Appearing also in blood were most of the thyroid clonotypes expanded above 0.001.

Sequenced material: peripheral blood mononuclear cells (PBMCs), taken at new diagnosis, from a patient treated with antithyroid drugs. The genes are TRBV9 and TRBJ2-1; 7 bases are a match to TRBD1. This receptor was taken from a woman in her 50s with Graves disease. The CDR3 coding sequence is TGTGCCAGCAGCACAGAGACAGGGATTTATGAGCAGTTCTTC. Amino acid sequence: CASSTETGIYEQFF.